The next 3 T cell receptor beta chains were all read from a single sample in a study of blood T cell repertoires in COVID-19. Using immunoSEQ multiplex PCR, the repertoire was profiled, and TCRdb retains in-frame clones only, with some absent. The sample lists about 110,000 clones, roughly 83% occurring once. The specimen sequenced was peripheral blood. These receptors were taken from a woman in her sixties or seventies with acute or convalescent COVID-19.

This clone was counted only a few times. This chain uses TRBV7-3 with TRBJ2-1, with a tentative D call TRBD2 (6 bases). This CDR3 region has 15 residues. Germline V gene data show CDR1 as SGHTA and CDR2 as FQGTGA. V lost 3 bases to trimming and J lost 0 bases, with 9 bases between them. For the CDR3, the DNA is TGTGCCAGCAGCTTCGCCGGGAGCTCCTACAATGAGCAGTTCTTC. Its translation is CASSFAGSSYNEQFF.

V is TRBV28 and J is TRBJ2-5; the D is unclear. The ends were cut back, 3 bases at V and 5 bases at J, with 13 bases in the middle. The CDR3 is made up of 14 amino acids. Per germline, CDR1 MDHEN and CDR2 SYDVKM. CDR3 sequence: CASSFLGSAETQYF. In nucleotides, the CDR3 is TGTGCCAGCAGTTTCTTGGGCAGTGCCGAGACCCAGTACTTC.

V gene TRBV25-1 combines with J gene TRBJ2-2; 7 positions agree with TRBD1. The CDR3 is 14 amino acids. Trimming at V came to 5 bases and at J to 3 bases, leaving 3 bases not matched to a gene. Germline values: CDR1 MGHDK, CDR2 SYGVNS. The CDR3, as DNA: TGTGCCAGCAGTCGGGGACAGTACACCGGGGAGCTGTTTTTT. It specifies CASSRGQYTGELFF.